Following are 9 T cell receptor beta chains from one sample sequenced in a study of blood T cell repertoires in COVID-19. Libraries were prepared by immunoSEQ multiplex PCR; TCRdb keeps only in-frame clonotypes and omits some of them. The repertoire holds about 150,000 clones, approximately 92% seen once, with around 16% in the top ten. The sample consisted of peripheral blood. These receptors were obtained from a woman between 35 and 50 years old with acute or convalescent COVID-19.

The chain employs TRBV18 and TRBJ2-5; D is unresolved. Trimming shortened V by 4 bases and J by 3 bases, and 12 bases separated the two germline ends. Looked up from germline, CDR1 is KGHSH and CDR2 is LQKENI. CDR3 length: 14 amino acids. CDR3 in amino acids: CASSQLYREETQYF. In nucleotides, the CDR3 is TGTGCCAGCTCACAACTCTACAGAGAAGAGACCCAGTACTTC.

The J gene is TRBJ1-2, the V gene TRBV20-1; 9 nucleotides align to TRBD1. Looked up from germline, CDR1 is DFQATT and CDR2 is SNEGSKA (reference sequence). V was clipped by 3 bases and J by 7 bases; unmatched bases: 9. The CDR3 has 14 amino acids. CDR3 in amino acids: CSASHRDRVVGYTF. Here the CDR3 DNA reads TGCAGTGCTAGTCATCGGGACAGGGTTGTTGGCTACACCTTC.

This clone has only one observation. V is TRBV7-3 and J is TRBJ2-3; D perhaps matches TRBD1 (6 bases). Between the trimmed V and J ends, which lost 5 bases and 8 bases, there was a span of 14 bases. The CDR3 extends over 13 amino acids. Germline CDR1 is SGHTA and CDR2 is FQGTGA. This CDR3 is CASSQQGFGTQYF. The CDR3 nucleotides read TGTGCCAGCAGCCAACAGGGCTTCGGTACGCAGTATTTT. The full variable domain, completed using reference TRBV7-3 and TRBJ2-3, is GAGVSQTPSNKVTEKGKYVELRCDPISGHTALYWYRQSLGQGPEFLIYFQGTGAADDSGLPNDRFFAVRPEGSVSTLKIQRTERGDSAVYLCASSQQGFGTQYFGPGTRLTVL.

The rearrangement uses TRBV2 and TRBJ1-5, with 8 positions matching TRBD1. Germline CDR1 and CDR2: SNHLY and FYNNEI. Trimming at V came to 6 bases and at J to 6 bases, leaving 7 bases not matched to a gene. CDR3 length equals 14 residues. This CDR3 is CASSDRGPSQPQHF. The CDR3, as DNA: TGTGCCAGCAGCGACAGGGGCCCGAGTCAGCCCCAGCATTTT. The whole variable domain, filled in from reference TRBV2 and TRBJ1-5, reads EPEVTQTPSHQVTQMGQEVILRCVPISNHLYFYWYRQILGQKVEFLVSFYNNEISEKSEIFDDQFSVERPDGSNFTLKIRSTKLEDSAMYFCASSDRGPSQPQHFGDGTRLSIL.

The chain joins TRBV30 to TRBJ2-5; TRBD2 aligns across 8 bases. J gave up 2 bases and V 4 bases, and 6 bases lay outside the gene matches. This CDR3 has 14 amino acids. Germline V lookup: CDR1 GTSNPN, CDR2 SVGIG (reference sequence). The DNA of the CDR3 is TGTGCCTGGACTTGGACTAGCTCACAAGAGACCCAGTACTTC. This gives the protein CAWTWTSSQETQYF.

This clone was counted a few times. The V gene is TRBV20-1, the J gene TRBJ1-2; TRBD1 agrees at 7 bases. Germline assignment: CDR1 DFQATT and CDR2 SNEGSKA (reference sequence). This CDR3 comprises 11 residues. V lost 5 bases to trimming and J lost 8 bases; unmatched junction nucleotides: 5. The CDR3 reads CSARTGGGYTF. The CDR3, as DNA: TGCAGTGCTCGGACAGGAGGCGGCTACACCTTC.

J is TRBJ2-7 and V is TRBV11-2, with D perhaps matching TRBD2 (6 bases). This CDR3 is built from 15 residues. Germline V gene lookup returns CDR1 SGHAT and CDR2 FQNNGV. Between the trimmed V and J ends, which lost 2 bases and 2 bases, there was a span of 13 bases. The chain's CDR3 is CASSLSLRGTYEQYF. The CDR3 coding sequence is TGTGCCAGCAGCTTATCCCTGCGCGGGACCTACGAGCAGTACTTC. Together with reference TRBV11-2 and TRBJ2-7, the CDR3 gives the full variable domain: EAGVAQSPRYKIIEKRQSVAFWCNPISGHATLYWYQQILGQGPKLLIQFQNNGVVDDSQLPKDRFSAERLKGVDSTLKIQPAKLEDSAVYLCASSLSLRGTYEQYFGPGTRLTVT.

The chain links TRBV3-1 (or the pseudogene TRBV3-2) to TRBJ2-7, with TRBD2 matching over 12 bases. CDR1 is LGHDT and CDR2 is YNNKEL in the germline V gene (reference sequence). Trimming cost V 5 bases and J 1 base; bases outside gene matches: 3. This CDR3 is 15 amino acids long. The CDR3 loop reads CASSRTSGNSYEQYF. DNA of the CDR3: TGTGCCAGCAGCAGGACTAGCGGGAATTCCTACGAGCAGTACTTC.

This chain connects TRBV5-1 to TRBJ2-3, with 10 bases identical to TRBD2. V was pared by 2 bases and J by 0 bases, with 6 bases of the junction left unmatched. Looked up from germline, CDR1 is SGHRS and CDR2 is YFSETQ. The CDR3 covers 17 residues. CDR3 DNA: TGCGCCAGCAGCTTTAGCGGGGGGACGACTAGCACAGATACGCAGTATTTT. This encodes CASSFSGGTTSTDTQYF.